A selection of T cell receptor beta chains follows, all from one sample in a study of T-cell memory formation after mild COVID-19. MiXCR, run by TCRdb on the 5' RACE reads, gives a single entry per CDR3 protein. The sample holds some 200,000 distinct CDR3 sequences; just over 9.5% are singletons and the top ten take 3.5%. Sequenced sample: PBMCs or a T cell subset sorted from them (not recorded which). The receptors were gathered from a man aged 18 to 30 who had mild COVID-19 (a few samples of this study predate the infection). Cell type and time point are not known. CDR3s leave out the opening cysteine and the closing phenylalanine or tryptophan. Fields, in order: V gene, J gene, CDR3 protein.

TRBV5-1,TRBJ2-7,ASSAGTGTNEQY
TRBV4-3,TRBJ1-6,ASSQQGAGSPLH
TRBV12-3/TRBV12-4,TRBJ1-3,ASSLVGARGNTIY
TRBV4-3,TRBJ2-1,ASSLRGYNEQF
TRBV7-8,TRBJ1-6,ASSLAGGNSPLH
TRBV6-2/TRBV6-3,TRBJ2-6,ASTAGGHSGANVLT
TRBV27,TRBJ2-1,ASSFWRGVGSYNEQF
TRBV7-6,TRBJ2-1,ASSLDRAGAYNEQF
TRBV5-1,TRBJ2-4,ASSPSTVAKNIQY
TRBV5-1,TRBJ2-1,ASSKSGQGYNEQF
TRBV5-5,TRBJ2-3,ASSLERFTDTQY
TRBV4-2,TRBJ2-7,ASSPVERGGAYEQY
TRBV28,TRBJ1-1,ASRPPRAMNTEAF
TRBV7-2,TRBJ1-1,ASSSGGSLTEAF
TRBV7-8,TRBJ1-1,ASSLVPGLILTEAF
TRBV12-3/TRBV12-4,TRBJ1-2,ASSLASANYGYT
TRBV29-1,TRBJ2-1,SVGGKAYNEQF
TRBV20-1,TRBJ2-3,SATPLQGSTDTQY
TRBV20-1,TRBJ1-3,SASHKGFSGNTIY
TRBV29-1,TRBJ1-1,SVVLGTNTEAF
TRBV20-1,TRBJ1-6,SARTGFYLSPLH
TRBV7-2,TRBJ1-4,ASSRQGFSSNEKLF
TRBV29-1,TRBJ1-2,SVERQYGYT
TRBV7-2,TRBJ2-5,ASSVGLAGGQETQY
TRBV5-1,TRBJ2-7,ASSLASPGYEQY